The entry below gives a single TCR beta chain sequence along with its context. Which antigen it targets is not known. No base-level quality is on record; no much larger clone is a single base apart. The data were obtained in a study of T-cell reconstitution after alpha-beta-depleted transplantation in children (dated by TCRdb to the mid-2010s). Looking at the study overall: Using TCR repertoire profiling, the study followed T-cell immune reconstitution in a quantitative way in children after TCRalphabeta/CD19-depleted allogeneic hematopoietic cell transplantation.

Library construction relied on PCR. Reads for this sample came from an Illumina HiSeq 2500. TCR libraries were prepared with molecular barcoding, using unique molecular identifiers to normalize TCRbeta repertoire quantification. TCRdb took the public reads, trimmed them with fastp at Q25, ran MiXCR for clone calling and kept in-frame beta chains. Each entry is one CDR3 protein sequence, shown with its most common DNA and genes. This sample gives approximately 590,000 distinct CDR3 sequences in total; 8% to 11% of them show up just once. The ten largest clones capture less than 5% of the sample. V is shortened by 4 bases, J by 9 bases, and the region joining them spans 28 bases. The CDR3 spans 18 residues, from the cysteine through the phenylalanine. Of the read, only the CDR3 DNA is kept; its 54 bases are in frame from base 1. Taken from the germline V gene, the CDR1 and CDR2 loops are SGHVS and FQNEAQ.

The V and J segments used are TRBV7-8 and TRBJ2-1; the D call is tentative, TRBD1 or TRBD2, as each matches 5 bases. Specimen: PBMCs from the stem cell graft donor, collected from the stem cell graft. The TCR originated in a human donor who donated a stem cell graft to a child with acute myeloid leukemia. The CDR3 loop reads CASSSYTQGPGVSGEQFF. In nucleotides, the sequence is TGTGCCAGCAGCTCATATACTCAGGGACCCGGGGTTTCTGGTGAGCAGTTCTTC.